This paragraph covers one T cell receptor beta chain sequence. Assay used: immunoSEQ multiplex PCR; TCRdb lists only in-frame clones, some missing. The sample holds about 33,000 clones; roughly 95% are singletons and the top ten take 0.16%. This CDR3 contains 15 residues. The V end lost 10 bases, the J end lost 1 base, and 19 bases lay between the germline ends. CDR1 SNHLY and CDR2 FYNNEI come from the germline V gene. The source of the sample is a study of circulating and synovial CD4+ cells in juvenile arthritis. Sequencing used CD4+ T cells from blood. This TCR came from a human donor with juvenile idiopathic arthritis. This sequence joins TRBV2 and TRBJ1-1; D ambiguous. The CDR3 region is CATTGEVIQNTEAFF. CDR3 nucleotides: TGTGCCACCACCGGTGAGGTCATACAGAACACTGAAGCTTTCTTT.